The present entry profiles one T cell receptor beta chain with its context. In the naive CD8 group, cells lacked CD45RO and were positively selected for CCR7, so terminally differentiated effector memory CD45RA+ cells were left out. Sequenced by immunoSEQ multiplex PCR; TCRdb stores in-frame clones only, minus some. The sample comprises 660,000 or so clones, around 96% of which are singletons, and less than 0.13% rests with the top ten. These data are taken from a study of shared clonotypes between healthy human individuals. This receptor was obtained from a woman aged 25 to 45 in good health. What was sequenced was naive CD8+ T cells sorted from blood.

Here the CDR3 reads CASSFLADYEQYF. In DNA form, the CDR3 reads TGTGCCAGCAGCTTCCTAGCGGACTACGAGCAGTACTTC. The chain carries TRBV7-9 and TRBJ2-7, with 7 bases identical to TRBD2. After removal of 3 bases from V and 3 bases from J, the junction contained 2 bases not matched to a gene. CDR3 length: 13 amino acids. Per the germline V gene, CDR1 is SEHNR and CDR2 is FQNEAQ (reference sequence).